This record covers a single T cell receptor beta chain. Its specific antigen is unknown. Base qualities were left out, and no much larger clone turns up one base away. This specimen comes from a study of T cells in Graves' hyperthyroidism and ophthalmopathy (dated by TCRdb to about 2019). Some background on the complete study: Peripheral blood samples were taken at initial diagnosis, before any treatment was given. To identify distinguishing TCR V-J signatures, a discovery cohort of around 100 patients was used, comprising approximately 40 with Graves' ophthalmopathy and 57 with stable Graves' hyperthyroidism. Prospective prediction of ophthalmopathy was tested in an independent validation cohort of fewer than 20 hyperthyroidism patients and 17 patients who later progressed to ophthalmopathy. The approximately 98 discovery patients were randomly divided into training and test sets at a 7:3 ratio. In addition, the study compared T-cell repertoires in thyroid tissue and in blood from roughly 6 Graves' hyperthyroidism patients. Following sampling, methimazole starting at 30 mg daily was given to hyperthyroidism patients, and high-dose intravenous methylprednisolone was given to ophthalmopathy patients. TCR Vbeta CDR3 sequencing of 135 peripheral blood samples (43 ophthalmopathy, about 80 hyperthyroidism and approximately 17 progressor patients) is reported in the paper.

V is cut back by 8 bases and J by 4 bases, with 7 bases in the junction unmatched. The CDR3 starts with the cysteine, ends with the phenylalanine, and has 12 residues. Only the CDR3 DNA stays, 36 bases, in frame from base 1. CDR1 and CDR2 are drawn from the germline V gene (reference sequence): DFQATT, SNEGSKA. Graves' hyperthyroidism was defined as stable when no progression to ophthalmopathy occurred over 18 months of follow-up. Hyperthyroidism patients were aged 18 to 65 years and newly diagnosed, with disease duration of less than 2 months. Any patient with an uncontrolled infection, another autoimmune disease, pregnancy or lactation was excluded. Clinical symptoms, serum thyroxine and TRAb, thyroid ultrasound, and orbital computed tomography formed the basis for the diagnoses. PBMCs were separated from over 9 ml of fresh peripheral blood using Ficoll-Paque density gradient centrifugation. Total RNA was extracted using Trizol reagent, and RNA quality was assessed on an Agilent 2100 Bioanalyzer.

The TCR beta CDR3 regions were amplified from RNA transcripts. A first-round RT-PCR of the TCR CDR3 used the HTBI primer set with the Qiagen OneStep RT-PCR kit. Libraries were constructed in a second round of multiplex PCR, after which size selection and purification were performed. The libraries were sequenced on an Illumina HiSeq2000 using paired-end 100 bp reads. Concerning the study's data processing: SOAPnuke was used to process the raw data, with reads discarded if the reads contained adapters or uncalled bases, had a mean Phred below 15, or lacked an exact constant-primer or identifier match. COPE v1.2.5 was used to merge the high-quality paired reads, and each unique nucleotide sequence was defined as a clonotype. Clonotypes were aligned to IMGT TRBV, TRBD and TRBJ reference segments using MiTCR v1.1. Analysis was restricted to V-J combinations with a frequency above 0.0001, which covered just over 98% of repertoires. The TCS score was defined as the ratio of F50 (clonal expansion) to E x V (chaos), calculated using BLOSUM62-based TCRdist between CDR3 peptides within each V-J. Welch's t-statistics and random forest reduced roughly 530 V-J features to about 12, which were used in a naive Bayes classifier (R e1071). The similarity between thyroid and blood repertoires was quantified using the Morisita-Horn index. TCRdb ran its own pipeline on the public reads, namely fastp trimming at Q25 and MiXCR clone calling, and kept in-frame beta chains. Every distinct CDR3 protein forms one entry, paired with its most common genes and DNA. The V and J calls and clone size come from TCRdb's table, not from the authors' own analysis. The sample table records 93,000 or so distinct CDR3 sequences; over 45% of these occur just once. The top ten clonotypes cover roughly 25% of the sample.

The paper's findings and limits, for the study overall: A model built on a 13 V-J signature distinguished ophthalmopathy from stable hyperthyroidism, reaching over 85% sensitivity and approximately 81% specificity in cross-validation and 80%/75% in testing. In validation, progression to ophthalmopathy was predicted by the model with roughly 71% sensitivity and around 75% specificity, a median of about 6.4 months before onset. Sample size was not statistically predetermined, and investigators were not blinded to group allocation. Most expanded thyroid clonotypes (frequency above 0.001) were also found in blood, which suggests that blood repertoires may mirror thyroid immune responses.

The sequencing sample was made of blood. Here the chain combines TRBV20-1 and TRBJ2-7, with 8 bases in between that match TRBD1. This sequence originates from a man aged 35-49 years with Graves' hyperthyroidism. The DNA sequence follows: TGCAGTACTGGACAGGGAGTGTACGAGCAGTACTTC. Its translation reads: CSTGQGVYEQYF.